A selection of T cell receptor beta chains follows, all from one sample in a study of identical twins. Each CDR3 protein is one row after TCRdb ran MiXCR on the 5' RACE reads. There are roughly 1,500,000 distinct CDR3 sequences in the sample; 25% to 35% occur only once, and approximately 0.29% lies in the top ten. Sequencing was carried out using cord blood. Every receptor here comes from a newborn girl in good health. The CDR3 runs from the conserved cysteine through the conserved F or W. Fields, in order: V gene, clone size, J gene, D gene, CDR3 DNA, CDR3 protein. A D gene is named only where the DNA matches it firmly. Rows may omit the clone size; those that give it use once, few, many or a size class.

TRBV6-5	-	TRBJ2-7	-	TGTGCCAGCAGTTACTCGTACAGGCCCACCTACGAGCAGTACTTC	CASSYSYRPTYEQYF
TRBV12-3/TRBV12-4	-	TRBJ2-4	-	TGTGCCAGCAGTCTGGACTACCCTAAAAACATTCAGTACTTC	CASSLDYPKNIQYF
TRBV20-1	once	TRBJ2-2	TRBD2	TGCAGTGCTAGACTAGCGGGCGCTACTAACGGGGAGCTGTTTTTT	CSARLAGATNGELFF
TRBV18	many	TRBJ2-1	-	TGTGCCAGCTCACCCTCACGTAATGAGCAGTTCTTC	CASSPSRNEQFF
TRBV11-2	few	TRBJ1-6	-	TGTGCCAGCAGCTTAGGGCAGGCTTCACCCCTCCACTTT	CASSLGQASPLHF
TRBV15	many	TRBJ1-1	-	TGTGCCACCAGCAGAGACAGGGGGAACACTGAAGCTTTCTTT	CATSRDRGNTEAFF
TRBV20-1	-	TRBJ2-3	TRBD1	TGCAGTGCTAGAGGATCACAGGGGGCAGATACGCAGTATTTT	CSARGSQGADTQYF
TRBV28	few	TRBJ2-1	TRBD2	TGTGCCAGCAGTTTTTCCCTAGCGGGAGGTTACAATGAGCAGTTCTTC	CASSFSLAGGYNEQFF
TRBV5-1	-	TRBJ2-7	TRBD2	TGCGCCAGCAGCTTGGGGACTGGTGGGACTAGCGTTTACGAGCAGTACTTC	CASSLGTGGTSVYEQYF
TRBV27	few	TRBJ2-7	-	TGTGCCAGCACCCCTCTTCCCGAGCAGTACTTC	CASTPLPEQYF
TRBV12-3/TRBV12-4	few	TRBJ2-7	TRBD1	TGTGCCAGCAGCCACGTCCCGGGACAGGGCGAGCAGTACTTC	CASSHVPGQGEQYF
TRBV24-1	-	TRBJ2-3	-	TGTGCCACCAAGAAGGGCCATACGCAGTATTTT	CATKKGHTQYF
TRBV13	-	TRBJ1-2	TRBD1	TGTGCCAGCAGCCTCAAACAGGGGCGCTATGGCTACACCTTC	CASSLKQGRYGYTF
TRBV29-1	few	TRBJ2-7	-	TGCAGCGTTGAAGGGCCACCGGCCGAGCAGTACTTC	CSVEGPPAEQYF
TRBV11-2	few	TRBJ2-3	-	TGTGCCAGCAGCCGAAATAGCGGAGCAACCGGCACAGATACGCAGTATTTT	CASSRNSGATGTDTQYF
TRBV12-3/TRBV12-4	few	TRBJ1-5	-	TGTGCCAGCCGTTCTTCTGCACCGGTGAATCAGCCCCAGCATTTT	CASRSSAPVNQPQHF
TRBV10-3	few	TRBJ2-1	TRBD2	TGTGCCATCTCGTCACCCAGCGGGGTTGGGAATGAGCAGTTCTTC	CAISSPSGVGNEQFF
TRBV25-1	many	TRBJ2-3	TRBD2	TGTGCCAGCAGTGCCCGACTAGCCTCTAGCACAGATACGCAGTATTTT	CASSARLASSTDTQYF
TRBV7-2	-	TRBJ1-2	-	TGTGCCAGCAGCCAACCTCAATGGGGGATTAACTATGGCTACACCTTC	CASSQPQWGINYGYTF
TRBV3-1	-	TRBJ1-2	-	TGTGCCAGCAGCCAACTTCCCTCGGGTACCGGCTACACCTTC	CASSQLPSGTGYTF
TRBV25-1	-	TRBJ1-1	-	TGTGCCAGCAGTGAGGCCGGGACCGCGAACACTGAAGCTTTCTTT	CASSEAGTANTEAFF
TRBV19	-	TRBJ1-2	-	TGTGCCAGTAGTCGGACAGTCGAGGTCGGTAACTATGGCTACACCTTC	CASSRTVEVGNYGYTF
TRBV6-6	few	TRBJ2-1	TRBD2	TGTGCCAGCAGAGGGACTAGCCGCTCCTACAATGAGCAGTTCTTC	CASRGTSRSYNEQFF
TRBV19	-	TRBJ1-2	-	TGTGCCAGTAGTTCCAGGGTCAACTACACCTTC	CASSSRVNYTF
TRBV4-2	-	TRBJ1-2	TRBD1	TGTGCCAGCAGCCAAGTGGACAGGGACCAAAAGTATGGCTACACCTTC	CASSQVDRDQKYGYTF
TRBV3-1	many	TRBJ2-7	-	TGTGCCAGCAGCCAAACTTTTTTCGAGCAGTACTTC	CASSQTFFEQYF
TRBV10-1	-	TRBJ2-3	-	TGCGCCAGCAGTGAAGGTGCGCGACGTCCATGGTATTTT	CASSEGARRPWYF